Listed here is a single TCR beta chain. Its antigen is not known. The data stem from a study of cytomegalovirus exposure and HLA in healthy donors. Whole-study findings and limits: Later work showed greater clonal expansion in HLA-associated TCR beta chains than in equally common others. What TCR beta sequences reportedly achieved was accurate prediction of HLA-A and HLA-B alleles in most subjects.

PCR amplification relied on 60 Vbeta primers (plus 13 Jbeta primers). The table came from immunoSEQ multiplex PCR; TCRdb's copy has only in-frame clones and leaves some out. The data hold 130,000 or so clones, with approximately 84% observed a single time. Germline CDR1 and CDR2: KGHSH and LQKENI. The CDR3 spans 15 residues. The V gene lost 9 bases and the J gene lost 0 bases, with 17 bases spanning the gap. The rearrangement joins TRBV18 to TRBJ1-2, with D unresolved. This TCR was sampled from a woman in her late teens or twenties in good health and CMV-seronegative. The sample taken for sequencing was PBMCs. The CDR3 spells CASVGRGPTNYGYTF. The CDR3 DNA reads as TGTGCCAGTGTCGGACGCGGGCCTACTAACTATGGCTACACCTTC.